One sample yielded the 8 T cell receptor beta chains listed below, sequenced in a study of blood T cells in healthy people across ages. A second PCR, run for roughly 7 to 12 cycles, used a sample-barcoded 5' primer plus a J-beta primer mix. TCRdb re-called the 5' RACE reads through MiXCR, storing one row per CDR3 protein. Among over a million distinct CDR3 sequences listed, 35% to 55% were seen once. The sample was blood. The receptors stem from a woman aged 60 to 75 in good health.

The table lists this clonotype with a count of one. The gene calls are TRBV20-1 and TRBJ2-4; the match to TRBD2 covers 8 bases. The DNA end is more similar to TRBJ2-7, so the J call may be wrong. Germline V CDR1 and CDR2: DFQATT, SNEGSKA (reference sequence). This CDR3 is built from 14 residues. The CDR3 sequence is CSAGGREVWDEQYF. CDR3 sequence (DNA): TGCAGTGCTGGCGGGCGGGAGGTCTGGGACGAGCAGTACTTC.

V gene TRBV5-6 combines with J gene TRBJ2-7; D is ambiguous. The V end lost 7 bases, the J end lost 2 bases, and 10 bases lay between the germline ends. From germline, CDR1 is SGHDT and CDR2 YYEEEE. CDR3 length equals 12 residues. DNA of the CDR3: TGTGCCAGCTCGAACACGACCTACGAGCAGTACTTC. It translates to CASSNTTYEQYF.

This clonotype occurred a few times. This sequence joins TRBV18 and TRBJ2-1, with 9 bases that match TRBD2. From germline, CDR1 is KGHSH and CDR2 LQKENI. V gave up 1 base and J gave up 0 bases; unmatched junction bases: 16. The CDR3 is 21 amino acids. The CDR3 reads CASSPLAGVRAGQSSYNEQFF. The CDR3 region has the DNA TGTGCCAGCTCACCACTAGCGGGAGTGAGGGCAGGTCAAAGCTCCTACAATGAGCAGTTCTTC.

The rearrangement joins TRBV27 to TRBJ2-7, with 9 bases matching TRBD2. The germline CDR1 and CDR2 sequences are MNHEY and SMNVEV (reference sequence). The CDR3 has 14 residues. The ends lost 2 bases at V and 5 bases at J; junction bases unmatched: 4. DNA for the CDR3: TGTGCCAGCAGTTTACTAGCGGGACGGCACGAGCAGTACTTC. Amino acids: CASSLLAGRHEQYF.

With respect to this clonotype: At one of its ends the junction is not consistent with the germline gene, which may arise from a read error. CDR3 coding DNA: TGTGCCGGCAGTGAAGCGGCAGGGGGCGATTCATTCCCCGGGGAGCTGTTTTTT. As protein: CAGSEAAGGDSFPGELFF. The V and J genes are TRBV6-1 and TRBJ2-2, with TRBD1 identical over 8 bases. Germline CDR1 reads MNHNS; CDR2 reads SASEGT. The CDR3 spans 18 residues.

The chain has TRBV7-8 and TRBJ2-1, with 7 nucleotides matching TRBD2. CDR1 is SGHVS and CDR2 is FQNEAQ in the germline V gene. The CDR3 totals 16 residues. J was trimmed by 4 bases and V by 5 bases; bases with no gene match: 11. The CDR3 nucleotides are TGTGCCAGCAGCCAAATAAGCGGGAAGAAGTACAATGAGCAGTTCTTC. Protein product: CASSQISGKKYNEQFF.

This clonotype was picked up a small number of times. The J gene is TRBJ2-1, the V gene TRBV11-1; 12 bases agree with TRBD2. V lost 5 bases, J lost 6 bases, and 8 bases stayed unmatched. The CDR3 totals 16 residues. CDR1 is SGHAT, CDR2 FQDESV, per germline (reference sequence). The CDR3 loop reads CASSVPGLAGGNEQFF. The DNA of the CDR3 is TGTGCCAGCAGCGTACCGGGACTAGCGGGTGGCAATGAGCAGTTCTTC.

This clonotype was seen only once. One base away lies a much larger clone, so this may be a sequencing read error. This chain uses TRBV2 with TRBJ2-5, with 7 bases fitting TRBD1. Germline CDR1 reads SNHLY; CDR2 reads FYNNEI. There are 13 residues in the CDR3. In nucleotides, the CDR3 is TGTACCAGCAGTTTTGACAGGGCAGAGACCCAGTACTTC. This encodes CTSSFDRAETQYF.